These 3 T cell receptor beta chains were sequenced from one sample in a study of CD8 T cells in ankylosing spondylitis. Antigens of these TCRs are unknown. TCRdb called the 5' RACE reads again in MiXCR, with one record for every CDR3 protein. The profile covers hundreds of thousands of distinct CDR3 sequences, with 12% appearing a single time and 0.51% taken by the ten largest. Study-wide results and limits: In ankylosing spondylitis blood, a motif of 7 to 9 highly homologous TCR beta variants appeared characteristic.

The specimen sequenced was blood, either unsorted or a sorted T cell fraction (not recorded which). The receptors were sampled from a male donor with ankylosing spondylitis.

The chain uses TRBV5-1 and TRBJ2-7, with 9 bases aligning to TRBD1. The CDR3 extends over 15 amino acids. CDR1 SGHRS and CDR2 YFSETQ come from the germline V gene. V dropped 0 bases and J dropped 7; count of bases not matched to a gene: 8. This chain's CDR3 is CASSLVADRGGEQYF. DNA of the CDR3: TGCGCCAGCAGCTTGGTAGCGGACAGGGGTGGAGAGCAGTACTTC.

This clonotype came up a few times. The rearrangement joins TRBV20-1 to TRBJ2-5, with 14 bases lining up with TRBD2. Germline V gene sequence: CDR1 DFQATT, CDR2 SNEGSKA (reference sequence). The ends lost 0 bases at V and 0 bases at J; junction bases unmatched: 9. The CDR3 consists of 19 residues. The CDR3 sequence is CSARDSKTSGRAYQETQYF. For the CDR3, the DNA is TGCAGTGCTAGAGATTCTAAGACTAGCGGGAGGGCCTACCAAGAGACCCAGTACTTC.

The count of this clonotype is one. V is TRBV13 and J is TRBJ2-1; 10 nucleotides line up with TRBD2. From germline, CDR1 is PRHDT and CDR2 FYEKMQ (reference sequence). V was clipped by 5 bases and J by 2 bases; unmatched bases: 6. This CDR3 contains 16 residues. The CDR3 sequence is CASSAGLALAYNEQFF. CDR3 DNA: TGTGCCAGCAGCGCGGGACTAGCGCTGGCCTACAATGAGCAGTTCTTC. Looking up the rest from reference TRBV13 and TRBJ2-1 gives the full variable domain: AAGVIQSPRHLIKEKRETATLKCYPIPRHDTVYWYQQGPGQDPQFLISFYEKMQSDKGSIPDRFSAQQFSDYHSELNMSSLELGDSALYFCASSAGLALAYNEQFFGPGTRLTVL.